The subject of this entry is one TCR beta chain. The sample comes from a study of cytomegalovirus exposure and HLA in healthy donors. 60 Vbeta and 13 Jbeta primers were used in PCR. The repertoire was sequenced with immunoSEQ multiplex PCR; TCRdb's copy has only in-frame clones and lacks some. Of approximately 150,000 clones in the sample, around 80% were seen once. The receptor was isolated from a man aged 18-30 years in good health and CMV-seronegative. Sequenced material: PBMCs.

CDR3 amino acids: CASSLAGARDEKLFF. In DNA form, the CDR3 reads TGCGCCAGCAGCTTGGCTGGGGCTAGGGATGAAAAACTGTTTTTT. V gene TRBV5-1 combines with J gene TRBJ1-4, with a weak D call TRBD1 (5 bases). V lost 0 bases, J lost 6 bases, and 12 bases lay in between. Germline assignment: CDR1 SGHRS and CDR2 YFSETQ. CDR3 size: 15 residues.